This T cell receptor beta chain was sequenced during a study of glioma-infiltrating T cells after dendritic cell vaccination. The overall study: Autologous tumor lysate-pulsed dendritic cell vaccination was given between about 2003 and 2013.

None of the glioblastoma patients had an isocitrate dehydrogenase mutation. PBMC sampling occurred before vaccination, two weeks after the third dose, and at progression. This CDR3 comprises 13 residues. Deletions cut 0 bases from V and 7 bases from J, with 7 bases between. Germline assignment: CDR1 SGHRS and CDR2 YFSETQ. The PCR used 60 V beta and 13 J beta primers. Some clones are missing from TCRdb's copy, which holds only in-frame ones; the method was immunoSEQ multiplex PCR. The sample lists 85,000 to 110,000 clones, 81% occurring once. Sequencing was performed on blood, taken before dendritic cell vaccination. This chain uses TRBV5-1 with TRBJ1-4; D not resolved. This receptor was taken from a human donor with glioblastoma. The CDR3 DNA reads TGCGCCAGCAGCTTGGCGTCGGGTGAAAAACTGTTTTTT. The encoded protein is CASSLASGEKLFF.